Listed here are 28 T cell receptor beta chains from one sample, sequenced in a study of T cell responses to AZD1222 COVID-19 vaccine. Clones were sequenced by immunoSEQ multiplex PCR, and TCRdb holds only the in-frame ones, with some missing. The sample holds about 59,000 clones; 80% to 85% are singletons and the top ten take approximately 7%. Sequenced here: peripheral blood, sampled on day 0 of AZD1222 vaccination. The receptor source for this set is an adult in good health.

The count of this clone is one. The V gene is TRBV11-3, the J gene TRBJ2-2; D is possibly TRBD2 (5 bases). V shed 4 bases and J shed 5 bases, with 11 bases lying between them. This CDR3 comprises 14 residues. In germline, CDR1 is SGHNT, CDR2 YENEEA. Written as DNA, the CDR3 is TGTGCCAGCAGCTCCACACTAGGAACCGGGGAGCTGTTTTTT. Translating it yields CASSSTLGTGELFF. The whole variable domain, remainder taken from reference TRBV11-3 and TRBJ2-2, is EAGVVQSPRYKIIEKKQPVAFWCNPISGHNTLYWYLQNLGQGPELLIRYENEEAVDDSQLPKDRFSAERLKGVDSTLKIQPAELGDSAVYLCASSSTLGTGELFFGEGSRLTVL.

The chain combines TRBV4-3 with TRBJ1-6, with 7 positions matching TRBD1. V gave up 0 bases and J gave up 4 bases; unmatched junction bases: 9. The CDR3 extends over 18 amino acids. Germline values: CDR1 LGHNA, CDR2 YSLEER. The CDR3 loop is CASSQDAAGTVYNSPLHF. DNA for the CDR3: TGCGCCAGCAGCCAAGACGCCGCCGGGACAGTTTATAATTCACCCCTCCACTTT.

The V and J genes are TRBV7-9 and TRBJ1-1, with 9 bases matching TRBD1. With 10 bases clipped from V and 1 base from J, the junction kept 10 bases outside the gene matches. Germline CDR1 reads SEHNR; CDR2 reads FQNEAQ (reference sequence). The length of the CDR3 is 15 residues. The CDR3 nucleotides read TGTGCCACCCCAAGTGCGGGACAGGGGAACACTGAAGCTTTCTTT. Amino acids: CATPSAGQGNTEAFF.

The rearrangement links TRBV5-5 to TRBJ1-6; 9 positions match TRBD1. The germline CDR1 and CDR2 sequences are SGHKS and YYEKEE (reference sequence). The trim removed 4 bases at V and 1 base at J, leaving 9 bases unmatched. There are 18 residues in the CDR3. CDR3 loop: CASSPIQGAVSYNSPLHF. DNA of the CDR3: TGTGCCAGCAGCCCGATACAGGGGGCGGTTTCCTATAATTCACCCCTCCACTTT. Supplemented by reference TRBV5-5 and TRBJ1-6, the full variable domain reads DAGVTQSPTHLIKTRGQQVTLRCSPISGHKSVSWYQQVLGQGPQFIFQYYEKEERGRGNFPDRFSARQFPNYSSELNVNALLLGDSALYLCASSPIQGAVSYNSPLHFGNGTRLTVT.

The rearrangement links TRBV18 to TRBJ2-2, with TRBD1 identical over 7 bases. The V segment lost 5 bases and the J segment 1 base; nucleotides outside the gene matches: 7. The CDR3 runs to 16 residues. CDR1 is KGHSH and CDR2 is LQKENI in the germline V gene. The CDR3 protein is CASSSRTGGNTGELFF. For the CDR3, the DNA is TGTGCCAGCTCATCGCGGACAGGTGGGAACACCGGGGAGCTGTTTTTT.

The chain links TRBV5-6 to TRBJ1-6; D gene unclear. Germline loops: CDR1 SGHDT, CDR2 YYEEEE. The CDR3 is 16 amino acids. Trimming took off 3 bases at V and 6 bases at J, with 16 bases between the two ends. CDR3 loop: CASSWFVGLSNSPLHF. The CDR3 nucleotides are TGTGCCAGCAGCTGGTTTGTGGGGTTGTCTAATTCACCCCTCCACTTT.

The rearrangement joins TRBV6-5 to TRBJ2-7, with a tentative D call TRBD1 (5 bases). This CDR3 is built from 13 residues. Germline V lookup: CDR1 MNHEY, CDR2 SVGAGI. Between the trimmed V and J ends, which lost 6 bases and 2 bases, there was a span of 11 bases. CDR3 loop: CASSLQGTYEQYF. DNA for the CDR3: TGTGCCAGCAGCCTGCAGGGCACCTACGAGCAGTACTTC.

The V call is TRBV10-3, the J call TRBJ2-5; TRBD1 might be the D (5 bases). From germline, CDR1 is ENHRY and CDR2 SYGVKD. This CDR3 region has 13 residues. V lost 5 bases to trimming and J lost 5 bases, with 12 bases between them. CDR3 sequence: CAISPSRVETQYF. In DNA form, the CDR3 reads TGTGCCATCAGTCCATCCAGGGTTGAGACCCAGTACTTC.

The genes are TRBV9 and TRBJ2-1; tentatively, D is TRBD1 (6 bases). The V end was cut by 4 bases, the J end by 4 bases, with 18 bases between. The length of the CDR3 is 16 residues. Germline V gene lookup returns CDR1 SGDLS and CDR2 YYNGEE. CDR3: CASSSTVGALYNEQFF. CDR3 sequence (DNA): TGTGCCAGCAGCTCCACCGTGGGGGCCCTATACAATGAGCAGTTCTTC.

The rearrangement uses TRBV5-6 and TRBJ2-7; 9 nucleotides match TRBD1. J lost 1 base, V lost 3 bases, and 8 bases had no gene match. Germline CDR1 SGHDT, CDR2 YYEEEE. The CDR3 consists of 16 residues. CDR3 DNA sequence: TGTGCCAGCAGCTCCATTGGGACAGGGATTTCCTACGAGCAGTACTTC. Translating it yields CASSSIGTGISYEQYF.

DNA of the CDR3: TGTGCCAGCACCCTACCGGGGAACACTGAAGCTTTCTTT. Translated: CASTLPGNTEAFF. The gene calls are TRBV5-5 and TRBJ1-1; D remains ambiguous. Deletions cut 6 bases from V and 1 base from J, with 10 bases between. The CDR3 consists of 13 residues. Germline V gene sequence: CDR1 SGHKS, CDR2 YYEKEE (reference sequence).

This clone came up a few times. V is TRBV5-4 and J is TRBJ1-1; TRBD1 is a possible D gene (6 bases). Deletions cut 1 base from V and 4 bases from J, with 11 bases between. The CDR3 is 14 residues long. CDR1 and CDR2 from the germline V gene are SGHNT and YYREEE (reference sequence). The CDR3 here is CASSLTGSGTEAFF. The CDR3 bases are TGTGCCAGCAGCTTGACAGGGTCGGGCACTGAAGCTTTCTTT.

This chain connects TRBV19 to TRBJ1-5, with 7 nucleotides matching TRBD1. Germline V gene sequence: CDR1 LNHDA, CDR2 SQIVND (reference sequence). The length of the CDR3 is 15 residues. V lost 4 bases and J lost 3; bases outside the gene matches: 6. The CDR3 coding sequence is TGTGCCAGTAGTACCACGACAGGGTTCAATCAGCCCCAGCATTTT. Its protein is CASSTTTGFNQPQHF.

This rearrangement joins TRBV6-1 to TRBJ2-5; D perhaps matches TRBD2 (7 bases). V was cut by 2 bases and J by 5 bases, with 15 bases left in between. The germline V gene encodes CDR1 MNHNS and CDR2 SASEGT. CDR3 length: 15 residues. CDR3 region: CASSEPPGGPETQYF. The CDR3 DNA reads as TGTGCCAGCAGTGAACCGCCCGGGGGGCCGGAGACCCAGTACTTC.

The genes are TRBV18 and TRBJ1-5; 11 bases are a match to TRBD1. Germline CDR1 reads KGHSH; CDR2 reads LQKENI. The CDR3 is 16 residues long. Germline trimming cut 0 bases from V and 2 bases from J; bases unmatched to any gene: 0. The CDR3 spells CASSPPGQGGNQPQHF. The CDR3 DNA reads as TGTGCCAGCTCACCACCGGGACAGGGGGGCAATCAGCCCCAGCATTTT.

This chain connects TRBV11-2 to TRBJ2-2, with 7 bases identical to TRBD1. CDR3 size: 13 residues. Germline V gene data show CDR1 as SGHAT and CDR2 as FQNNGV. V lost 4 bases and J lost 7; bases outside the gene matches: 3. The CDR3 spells CASSSTGVGELFF. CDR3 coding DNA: TGTGCCAGCAGCTCTACAGGGGTCGGGGAGCTGTTTTTT.

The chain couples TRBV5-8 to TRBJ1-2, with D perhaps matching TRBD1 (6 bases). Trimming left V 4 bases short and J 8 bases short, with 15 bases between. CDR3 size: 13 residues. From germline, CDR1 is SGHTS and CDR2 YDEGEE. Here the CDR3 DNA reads TGTGCCAGCAGCCTAAGGGGGTTCGGCGGCTACACCTTC. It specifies CASSLRGFGGYTF.

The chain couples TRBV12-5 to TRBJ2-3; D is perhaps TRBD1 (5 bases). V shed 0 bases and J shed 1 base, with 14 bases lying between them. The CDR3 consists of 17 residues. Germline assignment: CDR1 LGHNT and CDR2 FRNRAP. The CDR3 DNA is TGTGCTAGTGGTTTGGTAGGGGAAGGAAGGGGCACAGATACGCAGTATTTT. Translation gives CASGLVGEGRGTDTQYF.

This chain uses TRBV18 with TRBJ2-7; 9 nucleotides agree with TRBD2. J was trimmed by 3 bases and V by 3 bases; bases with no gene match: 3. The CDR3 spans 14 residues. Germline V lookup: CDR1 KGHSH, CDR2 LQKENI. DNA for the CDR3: TGTGCCAGCTCACCTAGCGGGGGAAACTACGAGCAGTACTTC. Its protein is CASSPSGGNYEQYF. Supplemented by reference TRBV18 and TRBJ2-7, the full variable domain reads NAGVMQNPRHLVRRRGQEARLRCSPMKGHSHVYWYRQLPEEGLKFMVYLQKENIIDESGMPKERFSAEFPKEGPSILRIQQVVRGDSAAYFCASSPSGGNYEQYFGPGTRLTVT.

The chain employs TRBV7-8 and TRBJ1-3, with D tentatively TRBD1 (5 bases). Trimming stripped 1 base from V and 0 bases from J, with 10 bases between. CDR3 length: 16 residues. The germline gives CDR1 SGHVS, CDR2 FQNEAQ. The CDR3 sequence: CASSLGQTASGNTIYF. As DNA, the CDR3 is TGTGCCAGCAGCTTAGGACAGACCGCCTCTGGAAACACCATATATTTT.

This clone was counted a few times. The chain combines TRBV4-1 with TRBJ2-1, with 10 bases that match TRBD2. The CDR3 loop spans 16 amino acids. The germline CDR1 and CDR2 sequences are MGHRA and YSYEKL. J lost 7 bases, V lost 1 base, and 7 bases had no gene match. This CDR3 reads CASSQVIGLAVNEQFF. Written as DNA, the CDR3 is TGCGCCAGCAGCCAAGTGATAGGACTAGCGGTGAATGAGCAGTTCTTC.

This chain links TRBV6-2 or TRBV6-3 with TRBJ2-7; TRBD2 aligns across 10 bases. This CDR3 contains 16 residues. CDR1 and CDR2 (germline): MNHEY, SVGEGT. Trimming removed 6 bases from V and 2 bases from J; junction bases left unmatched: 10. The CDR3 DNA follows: TGTGCCAGCAGCCCCATCGCTAGCGGGGGCACCTACGAGCAGTACTTC. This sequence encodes CASSPIASGGTYEQYF.

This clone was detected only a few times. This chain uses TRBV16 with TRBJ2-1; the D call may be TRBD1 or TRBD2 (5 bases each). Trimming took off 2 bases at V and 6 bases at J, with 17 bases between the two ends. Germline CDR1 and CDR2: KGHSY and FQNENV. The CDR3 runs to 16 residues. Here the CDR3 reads CASSQRFEGPGNEQFF. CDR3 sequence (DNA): TGTGCCAGCAGCCAAAGGTTCGAGGGGCCCGGCAATGAGCAGTTCTTC.

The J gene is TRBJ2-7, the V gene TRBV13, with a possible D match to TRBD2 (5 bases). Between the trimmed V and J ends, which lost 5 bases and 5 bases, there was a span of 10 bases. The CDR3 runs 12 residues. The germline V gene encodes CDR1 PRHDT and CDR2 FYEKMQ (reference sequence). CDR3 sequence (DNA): TGTGCCAGCAGCACCTCGGGGAACGAGCAGTACTTC. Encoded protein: CASSTSGNEQYF.

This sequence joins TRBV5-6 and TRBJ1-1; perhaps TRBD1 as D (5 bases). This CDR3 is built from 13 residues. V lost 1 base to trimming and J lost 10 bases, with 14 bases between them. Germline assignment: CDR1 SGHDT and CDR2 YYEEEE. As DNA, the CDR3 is TGTGCCAGCAGCTTGTTATCTTCCGGGGGAGCTTTCTTT. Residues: CASSLLSSGGAFF.

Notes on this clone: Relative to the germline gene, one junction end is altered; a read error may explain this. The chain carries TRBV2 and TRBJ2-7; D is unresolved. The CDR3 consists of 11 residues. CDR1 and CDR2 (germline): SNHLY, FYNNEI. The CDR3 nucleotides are TGTGCCAGCGGTTACACACACCAGGAGTGCTTC. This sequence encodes CASGYTHQECF.

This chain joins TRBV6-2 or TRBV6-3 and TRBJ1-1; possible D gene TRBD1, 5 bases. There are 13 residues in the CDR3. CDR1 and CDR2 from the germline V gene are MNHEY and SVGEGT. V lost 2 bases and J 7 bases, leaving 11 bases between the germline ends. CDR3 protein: CASSYGGQGEAFF. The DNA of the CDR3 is TGTGCCAGCAGTTACGGCGGGCAGGGTGAAGCTTTCTTT.

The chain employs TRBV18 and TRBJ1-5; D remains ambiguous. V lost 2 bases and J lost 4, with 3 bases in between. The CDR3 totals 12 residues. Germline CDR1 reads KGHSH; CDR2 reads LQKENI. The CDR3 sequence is CASSPNNQPQHF. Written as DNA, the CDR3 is TGTGCCAGCTCACCAAATAATCAGCCCCAGCATTTT.